These 9 T cell receptor beta chains were sequenced from one sample in a study of blood T cell repertoires in COVID-19. Libraries were prepared by immunoSEQ multiplex PCR; TCRdb keeps only in-frame clonotypes and omits some of them. This table has around 85,000 clones, about 83% appearing once. The specimen sequenced was peripheral blood. The receptors derive from a man aged 50 or older with active COVID-19.

The CDR3 DNA reads as TGTGCCAGCAGCTTAAGTGGCAGAAATAATTCACCCCTCCACTTT. It encodes CASSLSGRNNSPLHF. This chain links TRBV7-9 with TRBJ1-6; no reliable D call. Germline-derived CDR1 and CDR2 are SEHNR and FQNEAQ (reference sequence). This CDR3 spans 15 amino acids. V lost 2 bases, J lost 5 bases, and 10 bases lay in between.

The chain couples TRBV4-3 to TRBJ2-2; 8 bases align to TRBD1. The CDR3 has 15 amino acids. V lost 4 bases, J lost 4 bases, and 5 bases stayed unmatched. The germline V gene has CDR1 LGHNA and CDR2 YSLEER. CDR3 loop: CASSPGTGFTGELFF. Written as DNA, the CDR3 is TGCGCCAGCAGCCCGGGGACAGGATTCACCGGGGAGCTGTTTTTT.

V usage is TRBV2 and J usage is TRBJ2-2; D not resolved. Germline V gene lookup returns CDR1 SNHLY and CDR2 FYNNEI. With 6 bases removed from V and 13 bases from J, the gap between germline ends came to 18 bases. The CDR3 contains 13 residues. This CDR3 reads CASSPLGSWRLFF. CDR3 DNA: TGTGCCAGCAGCCCGCTCGGTTCCTGGAGGCTGTTTTTT.

This clone turned up a few times. The rearrangement joins TRBV27 to TRBJ1-5; D gene unclear. The CDR3 length is 15 residues. Trimming cost V 4 bases and J 1 base, with 11 bases left between them. CDR1 and CDR2 from the germline V gene are MNHEY and SMNVEV (reference sequence). CDR3 protein: CASSSRLVSNQPQHF. The CDR3 coding sequence is TGTGCCAGCAGTTCCAGGTTAGTCAGCAATCAGCCCCAGCATTTT.

The sample holds a few counts of this clone. The chain combines TRBV30 with TRBJ1-2, with 8 nucleotides matching TRBD1. Per the germline V gene, CDR1 is GTSNPN and CDR2 is SVGIG (reference sequence). The V segment lost 0 bases and the J segment 4 bases; nucleotides outside the gene matches: 4. There are 14 residues in the CDR3. The CDR3 region is CAWSVPGTGYGYTF. CDR3 nucleotides: TGTGCCTGGAGTGTCCCCGGGACAGGCTATGGCTACACCTTC.

This clone was observed a single time. The V gene is TRBV6-5, the J gene TRBJ2-5; TRBD2 matches 8 bases. The CDR3 length is 15 residues. Per germline, CDR1 MNHEY and CDR2 SVGAGI. The V gene end was trimmed by 6 bases and the J gene end by 4 bases; junction bases not matched to a gene: 10. CDR3 protein: CASRFAGRVAETQYF. The CDR3 bases are TGTGCCAGCAGGTTCGCCGGGAGGGTAGCAGAGACCCAGTACTTC.

The genes are TRBV4-3 and TRBJ1-2, with 7 bases matching TRBD1. The CDR3 consists of 15 residues. The V gene's germline CDR1 is LGHNA and CDR2 YSLEER. The junction had 9 bases not matched to a gene; V was cut back by 1 base and J by 7 bases. CDR3 bases: TGCGCCAGCAGCCAAGTTGACAGGGACCGGCTTGGCTACACCTTC. It specifies CASSQVDRDRLGYTF.

This sequence joins TRBV19 and TRBJ2-7; 10 positions match TRBD2. The junction had 11 bases not matched to a gene; V was cut back by 4 bases and J by 5 bases. The CDR3 has 16 amino acids. Germline V gene data show CDR1 as LNHDA and CDR2 as SQIVND (reference sequence). CDR3 region: CASSNFPSGGVDEQYF. DNA for the CDR3: TGTGCCAGTAGTAATTTCCCTAGCGGGGGCGTCGACGAGCAGTACTTC.

V is TRBV6-5 and J is TRBJ1-5; D unclear. This CDR3 is 14 amino acids long. The V and J ends lost 10 bases and 6 bases respectively, with 19 bases between them. CDR1 and CDR2 from the germline V gene are MNHEY and SVGAGI. CDR3 region: CATRKAGGRQPQHF. The CDR3 nucleotides read TGTGCCACCCGGAAAGCTGGAGGGCGTCAGCCCCAGCATTTT.